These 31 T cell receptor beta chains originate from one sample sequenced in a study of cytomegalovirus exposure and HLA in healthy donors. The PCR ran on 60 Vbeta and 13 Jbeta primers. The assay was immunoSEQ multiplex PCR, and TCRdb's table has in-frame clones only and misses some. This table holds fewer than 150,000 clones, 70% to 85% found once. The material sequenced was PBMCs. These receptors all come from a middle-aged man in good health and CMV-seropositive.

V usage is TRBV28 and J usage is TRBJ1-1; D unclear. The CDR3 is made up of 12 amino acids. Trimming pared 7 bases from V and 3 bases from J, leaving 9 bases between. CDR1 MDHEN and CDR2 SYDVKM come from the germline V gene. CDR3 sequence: CASTPQDTEAFF. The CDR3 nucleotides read TGTGCCAGCACCCCCCAGGACACTGAAGCTTTCTTT.

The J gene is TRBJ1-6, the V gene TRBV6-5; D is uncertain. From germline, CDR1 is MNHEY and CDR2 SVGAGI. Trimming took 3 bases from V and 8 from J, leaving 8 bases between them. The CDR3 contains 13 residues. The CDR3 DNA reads TGTGCCAGCAGTTATAGGAGTGATTCACCCCTCCACTTT. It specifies CASSYRSDSPLHF.

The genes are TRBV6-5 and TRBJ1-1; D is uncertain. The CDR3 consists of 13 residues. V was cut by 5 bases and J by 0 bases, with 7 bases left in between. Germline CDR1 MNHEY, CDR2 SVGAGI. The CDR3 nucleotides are TGTGCCAGCAGTCCTGTATTGAACACTGAAGCTTTCTTT. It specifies CASSPVLNTEAFF.

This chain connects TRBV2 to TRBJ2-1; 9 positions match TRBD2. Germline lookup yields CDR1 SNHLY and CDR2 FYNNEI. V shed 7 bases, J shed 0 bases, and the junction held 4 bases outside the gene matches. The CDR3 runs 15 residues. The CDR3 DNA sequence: TGTGCCAGCAAAAGCGGGGGGCTCTCCTACAATGAGCAGTTCTTC. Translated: CASKSGGLSYNEQFF.

DNA for the CDR3: TGTGCCAGCAGTCGTAAAGGACAGAACACTGAAGCTTTCTTT. It encodes CASSRKGQNTEAFF. The chain is built from TRBV7-9 and TRBJ1-1, with D maybe TRBD1 (5 bases). This CDR3 region has 14 residues. Germline loops: CDR1 SEHNR, CDR2 FQNEAQ (reference sequence). V lost 6 bases and J lost 1, with 12 bases in between.

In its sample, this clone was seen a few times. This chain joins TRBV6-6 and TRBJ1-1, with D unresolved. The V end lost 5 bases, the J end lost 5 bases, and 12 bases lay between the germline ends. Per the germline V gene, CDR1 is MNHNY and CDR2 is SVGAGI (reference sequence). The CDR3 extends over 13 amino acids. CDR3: CASSITAATEAFF. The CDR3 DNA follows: TGTGCCAGCAGTATCACAGCGGCGACTGAAGCTTTCTTT.

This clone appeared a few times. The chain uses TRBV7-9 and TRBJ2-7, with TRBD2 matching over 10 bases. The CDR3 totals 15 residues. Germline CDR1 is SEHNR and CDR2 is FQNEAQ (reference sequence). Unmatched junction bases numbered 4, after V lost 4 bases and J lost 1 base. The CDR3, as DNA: TGTGCCAGCAGCTCAACTAGCGGGGTATCCTACGAGCAGTACTTC. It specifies CASSSTSGVSYEQYF.

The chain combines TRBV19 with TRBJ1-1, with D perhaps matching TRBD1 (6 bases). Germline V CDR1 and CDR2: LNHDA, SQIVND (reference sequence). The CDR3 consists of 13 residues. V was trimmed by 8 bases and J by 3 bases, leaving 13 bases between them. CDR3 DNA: TGTGCCAGTGGACAGAAATTGGACACTGAAGCTTTCTTT. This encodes CASGQKLDTEAFF.

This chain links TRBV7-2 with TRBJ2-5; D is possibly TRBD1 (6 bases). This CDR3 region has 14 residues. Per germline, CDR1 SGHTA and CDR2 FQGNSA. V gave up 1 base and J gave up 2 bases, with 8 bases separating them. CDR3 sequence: CASSLVRGQETQYF. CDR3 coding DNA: TGTGCCAGCAGCTTAGTGAGGGGGCAAGAGACCCAGTACTTC.

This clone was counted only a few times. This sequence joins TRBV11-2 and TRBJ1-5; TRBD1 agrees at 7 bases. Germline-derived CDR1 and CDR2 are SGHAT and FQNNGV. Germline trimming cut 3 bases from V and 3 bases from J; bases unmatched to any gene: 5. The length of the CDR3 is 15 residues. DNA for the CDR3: TGTGCCAGCAGCTTCTCAGGGGGTTTCAATCAGCCCCAGCATTTT. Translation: CASSFSGGFNQPQHF.

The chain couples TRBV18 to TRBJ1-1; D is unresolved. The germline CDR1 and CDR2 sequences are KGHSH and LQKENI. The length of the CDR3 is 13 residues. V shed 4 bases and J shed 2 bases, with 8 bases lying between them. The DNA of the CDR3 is TGTGCCAGCTCACTTCAGAAAAACACTGAAGCTTTCTTT. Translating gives CASSLQKNTEAFF.

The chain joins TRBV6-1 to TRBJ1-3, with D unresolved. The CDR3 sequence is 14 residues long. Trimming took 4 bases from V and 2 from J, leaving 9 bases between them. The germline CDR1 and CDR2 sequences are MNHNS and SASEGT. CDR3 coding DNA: TGTGCCAGCAGTGTTGGGCTCACTGGAAACACCATATATTTT. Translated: CASSVGLTGNTIYF.

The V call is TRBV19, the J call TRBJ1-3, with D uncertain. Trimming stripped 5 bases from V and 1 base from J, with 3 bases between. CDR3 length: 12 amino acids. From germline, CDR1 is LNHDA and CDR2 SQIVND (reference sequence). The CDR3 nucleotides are TGTGCCAGTAGTCAGTCTGGAAACACCATATATTTT. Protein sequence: CASSQSGNTIYF.

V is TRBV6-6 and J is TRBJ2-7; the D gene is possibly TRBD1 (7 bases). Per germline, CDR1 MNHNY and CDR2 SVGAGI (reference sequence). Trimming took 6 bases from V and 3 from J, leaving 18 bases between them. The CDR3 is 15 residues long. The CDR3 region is CASSLDRARGYEQYF. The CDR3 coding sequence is TGTGCCAGCAGCCTCGACAGGGCGCGGGGCTACGAGCAGTACTTC.

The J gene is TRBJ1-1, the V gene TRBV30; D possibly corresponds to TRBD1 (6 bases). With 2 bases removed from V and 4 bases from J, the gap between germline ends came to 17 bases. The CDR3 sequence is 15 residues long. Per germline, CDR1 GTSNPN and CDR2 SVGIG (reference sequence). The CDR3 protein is CAWSQRGQAGTEAFF. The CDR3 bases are TGTGCCTGGAGTCAGCGGGGGCAGGCGGGCACTGAAGCTTTCTTT.

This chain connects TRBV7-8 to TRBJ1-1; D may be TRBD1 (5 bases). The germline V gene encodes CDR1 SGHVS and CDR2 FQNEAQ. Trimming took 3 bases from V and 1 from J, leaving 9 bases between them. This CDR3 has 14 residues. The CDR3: CASSLRQWNTEAFF. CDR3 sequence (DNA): TGTGCCAGCAGCTTGAGACAGTGGAACACTGAAGCTTTCTTT. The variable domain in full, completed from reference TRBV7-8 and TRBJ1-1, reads GAGVSQSPRYKVAKRGQDVALRCDPISGHVSLFWYQQALGQGPEFLTYFQNEAQLDKSGLPSDRFFAERPEGSVSTLKIQRTQQEDSAVYLCASSLRQWNTEAFFGQGTRLTVV.

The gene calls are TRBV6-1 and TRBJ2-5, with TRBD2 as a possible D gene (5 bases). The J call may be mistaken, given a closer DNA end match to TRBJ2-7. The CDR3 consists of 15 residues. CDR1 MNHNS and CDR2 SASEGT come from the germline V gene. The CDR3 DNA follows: TGTGCCAGCAGCCTATCCTCGGCCGCGGGCTACGAGCAGTACTTC. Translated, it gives CASSLSSAAGYEQYF.

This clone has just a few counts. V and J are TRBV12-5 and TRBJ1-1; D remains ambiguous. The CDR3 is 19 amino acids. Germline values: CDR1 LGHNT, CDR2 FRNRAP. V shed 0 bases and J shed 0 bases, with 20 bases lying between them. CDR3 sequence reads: CASGLVLDSEARMNTEAFF. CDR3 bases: TGTGCTAGTGGTTTGGTCCTTGATTCGGAGGCAAGAATGAACACTGAAGCTTTCTTT. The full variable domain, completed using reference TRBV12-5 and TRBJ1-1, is DARVTQTPRHKVTEMGQEVTMRCQPILGHNTVFWYRQTMMQGLELLAYFRNRAPLDDSGMPKDRFSAEMPDATLATLKIQPSEPRDSAVYFCASGLVLDSEARMNTEAFFGQGTRLTVV.

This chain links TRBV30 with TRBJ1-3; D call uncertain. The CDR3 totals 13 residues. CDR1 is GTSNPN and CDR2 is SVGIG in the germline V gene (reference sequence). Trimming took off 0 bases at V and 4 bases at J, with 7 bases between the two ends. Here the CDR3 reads CAWSVRSGNTIYF. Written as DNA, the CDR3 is TGTGCCTGGAGTGTTCGGTCGGGAAACACCATATATTTT. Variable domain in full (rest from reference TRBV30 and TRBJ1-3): SQTIHQWPATLVQPVGSPLSLECTVEGTSNPNLYWYRQAAGRGLQLLFYSVGIGQISSEVPQNLSASRPQDRQFILSSKKLLLSDSGFYLCAWSVRSGNTIYFGEGSWLTVV.

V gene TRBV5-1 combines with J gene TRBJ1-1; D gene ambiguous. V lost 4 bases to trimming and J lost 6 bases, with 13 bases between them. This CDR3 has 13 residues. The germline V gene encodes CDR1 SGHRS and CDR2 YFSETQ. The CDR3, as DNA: TGCGCCAGCAGCCCCGGTGGTAGATCTGAAGCTTTCTTT. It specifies CASSPGGRSEAFF.

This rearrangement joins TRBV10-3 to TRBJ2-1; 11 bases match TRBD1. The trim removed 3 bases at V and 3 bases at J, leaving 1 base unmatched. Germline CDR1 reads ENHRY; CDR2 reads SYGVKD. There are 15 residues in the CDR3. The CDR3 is CAISEGTGGYNEQFF. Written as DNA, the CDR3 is TGTGCCATCAGTGAAGGGACAGGGGGCTACAATGAGCAGTTCTTC.

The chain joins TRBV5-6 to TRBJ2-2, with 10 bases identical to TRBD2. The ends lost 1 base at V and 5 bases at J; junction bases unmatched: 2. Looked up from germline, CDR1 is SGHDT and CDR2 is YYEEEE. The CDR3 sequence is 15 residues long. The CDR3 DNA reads TGTGCCAGCAGCTTGCAACTAGCGGGGACCGGGGAGCTGTTTTTT. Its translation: CASSLQLAGTGELFF.

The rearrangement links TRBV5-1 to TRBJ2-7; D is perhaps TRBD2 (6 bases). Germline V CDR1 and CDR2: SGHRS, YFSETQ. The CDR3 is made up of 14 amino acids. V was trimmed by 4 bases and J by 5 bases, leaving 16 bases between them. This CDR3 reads CASSPGGGENEQYF. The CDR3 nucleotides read TGCGCCAGCAGCCCGGGCGGCGGGGAAAACGAGCAGTACTTC.

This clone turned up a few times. CDR3 in amino acids: CASSLKGGVTGELFF. The DNA of the CDR3 is TGTGCCAGCAGCTTAAAAGGGGGGGTCACCGGGGAGCTGTTTTTT. The chain links TRBV11-3 to TRBJ2-2; weak D call: TRBD2 (7 bases). The CDR3 runs to 15 residues. Germline CDR1 is SGHNT and CDR2 is YENEEA. Trimming took 2 bases from V and 4 from J, leaving 11 bases between them.

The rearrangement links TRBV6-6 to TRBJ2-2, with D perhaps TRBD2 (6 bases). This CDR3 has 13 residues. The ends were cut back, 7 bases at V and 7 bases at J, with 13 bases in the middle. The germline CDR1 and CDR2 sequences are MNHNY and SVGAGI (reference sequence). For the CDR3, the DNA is TGTGCCAGCACACCACTAGCAGGCGGGGAGCTGTTTTTT. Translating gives CASTPLAGGELFF.

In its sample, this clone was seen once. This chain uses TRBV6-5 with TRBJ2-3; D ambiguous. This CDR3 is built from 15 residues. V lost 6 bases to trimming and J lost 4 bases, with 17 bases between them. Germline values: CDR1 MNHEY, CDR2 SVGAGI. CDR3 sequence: CASRRLARTADTQYF. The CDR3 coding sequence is TGTGCCAGCAGAAGACTGGCCCGAACCGCAGATACGCAGTATTTT.

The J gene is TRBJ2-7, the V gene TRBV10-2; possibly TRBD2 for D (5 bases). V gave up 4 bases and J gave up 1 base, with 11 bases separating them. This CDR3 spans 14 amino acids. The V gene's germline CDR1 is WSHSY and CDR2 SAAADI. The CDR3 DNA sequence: TGCGCCAGCAGTGGTGCGCGGGTATCCTACGAGCAGTACTTC. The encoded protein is CASSGARVSYEQYF.

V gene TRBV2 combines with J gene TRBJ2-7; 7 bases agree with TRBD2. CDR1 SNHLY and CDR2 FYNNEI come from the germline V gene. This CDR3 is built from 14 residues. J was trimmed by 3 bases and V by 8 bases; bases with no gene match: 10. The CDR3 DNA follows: TGTGCCAGCTTAGAGACTAGCCTCATCTACGAGCAGTACTTC. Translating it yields CASLETSLIYEQYF.

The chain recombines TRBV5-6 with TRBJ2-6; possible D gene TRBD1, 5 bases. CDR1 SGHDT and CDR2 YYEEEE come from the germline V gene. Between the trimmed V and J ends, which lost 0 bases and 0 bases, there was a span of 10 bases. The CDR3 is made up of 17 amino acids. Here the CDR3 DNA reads TGTGCCAGCAGCTTGGCGGCAGGGCTCTCTGGGGCCAACGTCCTGACTTTC. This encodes CASSLAAGLSGANVLTF.

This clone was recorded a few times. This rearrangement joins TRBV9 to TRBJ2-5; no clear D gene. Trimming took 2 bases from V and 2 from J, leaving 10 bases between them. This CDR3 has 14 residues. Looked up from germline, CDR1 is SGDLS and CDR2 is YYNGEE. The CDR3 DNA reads TGTGCCAGCAGCGTCTCGTCGGGTCAAGAGACCCAGTACTTC. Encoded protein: CASSVSSGQETQYF.

The CDR3 nucleotides read TGTGCCAGCAGCTTAGGGGGGGGGCCGATCACCGGGGAGCTGTTTTTT. Its translation is CASSLGGGPITGELFF. The V and J genes are TRBV11-3 and TRBJ2-2; a possible D gene is TRBD2 (7 bases). CDR1 is SGHNT and CDR2 is YENEEA in the germline V gene. The CDR3 totals 16 residues. V was trimmed by 1 base and J by 4 bases, leaving 13 bases between them.